The source of this T cell receptor (beta chain) is a study of T cells in Graves' hyperthyroidism and ophthalmopathy. A patient was excluded if there was uncontrolled infection, other autoimmune disease, pregnancy or lactation. Based on clinical symptoms, serum thyroxine and TRAb, thyroid ultrasound and orbital computed tomography, diagnoses were reached. Many counts were recorded for this clonotype. The CDR3 is 11 residues long. V was shortened by 3 bases and J by 12 bases, with 11 bases between the two germline ends. Amplification of TCR beta CDR3 regions was performed using RNA transcripts as template. Researchers ran a first-round RT-PCR on the TCR CDR3 using the HTBI primer set. A single record per CDR3 protein comes from TCRdb applying MiXCR to the multiplex PCR reads. This table has around 500,000 distinct CDR3 sequences, around 14% appearing once.

Input material: blood. The receptor's source is a woman younger than 30 with Graves' hyperthyroidism. The chain is built from TRBV12-3 or TRBV12-4 and TRBJ1-1; D gene ambiguous. This CDR3 is CASSLAGVTFF. CDR3 bases: TGTGCCAGCAGTTTGGCCGGCGTGACTTTCTTT.